This T cell receptor (beta chain) is drawn from a study of shared clonotypes between healthy human individuals (dated by TCRdb to about 2020). About the study as a whole: A few men and a couple of women, aged 18 to 49 years, made up the cohort. For each donor, CD4 naive and CD4 memory were each run on three plates, CD8 naive on two plates, and CD8 memory on one plate. The study deeply sequenced blood TCR repertoires of about five healthy adults to estimate repertoire size and the extent of clonotype sharing between individuals. Different laboratories and diverse techniques were used to prepare libraries and sequence TCR repertoires, to increase sequencing depth and limit assay-specific biases. Per donor, leukapheresis produced somewhere between about 0.9 and 9.5 billion PBMCs. Here is what the overall study found, with its caveats: Even with the large sequencing depth, rarefaction of the sorted-subset datasets indicated that sequencing was incomplete. Sampling was restricted to blood, and TCR repertoires in tissues likely differ from the TCR repertoires found in blood. The small number of donors limited the genetic and exposure-history diversity represented. Based on pairwise subsampling, the degree of clonotype sharing among donors was expected to be affected by sequencing depth. Clonotypes shared by all four sorted-subset donors showed higher generation probabilities than non-shared clonotypes. Estimated clonotype richness was generally larger for naive than for memory subsets. Across four donors, about 5.2% of naive CD4, around 3.5% of naive CD8, 2% to 2.5% of memory CD4, and around 0.4% of memory CD8 clonotypes were shared.

TCR CDR3 regions were amplified from genomic DNA by multiplex PCR using the deep immunoSEQ assay. Extracted genomic DNA from each cell subset was spread evenly across all wells of several immunoSEQ 96-well plates, with each plate serving as a replicate. For sorted subsets, about 200 ng genomic DNA, equal to some 30,000 T cell genomes, was loaded into each replicate PCR. Purified libraries were measured with a Qubit 3.0 fluorometer, size-checked on a Bioanalyzer 2100, and measured again with the KAPA Library Quantification kit. A separate single-read 150-cycle Illumina NextSeq 550 flow cell was used to sequence each immunoSEQ 96-well plate. From the authors' description of their analysis: The immunoSEQ output contained only junctional sequences without quality scores, so filtering could not match that applied to full-length reads. To assign V/J genes and CDR3, sequences were annotated against IMGT germline references using PyIR, a Python wrapper for IgBLAST v1.9. Reads were filtered out if the reads had weak V/J assignments (E-value above 1e-6), no CDR3, stop codons, out-of-frame junctions, or ambiguous translated residues. V3J clonotypes were defined by identical inferred V gene, J gene, and CDR3 amino acid sequence. Percentage overlap between repertoires was computed as shared unique clonotypes divided by the size of the smaller repertoire. Richness of each repertoire was evaluated using RTK rarefaction, the Chao1 estimator, and Recon v2.1 estimates of unobserved clonotypes. Generation probabilities were computed with OLGA for all TCRbeta clonotypes obtained by the gDNA method from a handful of donors. TCRdb carries this immuneACCESS record with in-frame sequences only. Its versions omit some clonotypes, under half of them owing to an unresolved V gene in the studies checked, with the rest unexplained. That table supplies the V and J calls and clone size; D and trimming were determined from the DNA. The sample table records about 2.4 million clones; more than 85% of these occur just once. About 0.39% of the sample goes to the ten largest clones.

The germline V gene encodes CDR1 WSHSY and CDR2 SAAADI. V is reduced by 7 bases and J by 4 bases, leaving a spacing of 11 bases between them. Counted from cysteine to phenylalanine, this CDR3 has 12 amino acids. Of all the DNA, just the CDR3 is kept, 36 bases in frame from base 1. Points on this clone: Its cognate antigen has yet to be identified. One base away there is no much larger clone; base qualities are not given.

Donors were healthy HIV-negative adults with no recently reported acute infections or vaccinations. All donors were Caucasian adults living in Nashville, Tennessee, USA. CD4+ T cells were enriched through magnetic negative selection, after which naive cells were positively selected on CD45RA and the remaining negative fraction served as the memory subset. After blood collection by leukapheresis, PBMCs were isolated using Ficoll-Histopaque density gradient centrifugation and then cryopreserved in the vapor phase of liquid nitrogen. Purity and quantity of every magnetically sorted T cell population were checked by analytical flow cytometry. Genomic DNA was isolated from every sorted fraction and measured by UV absorbance on a Nanodrop 2000c.

The chain couples TRBV10-2 to TRBJ2-7, with the D gene uncertain. The material sequenced was naive CD4+ T cells from PBMCs. What this sample's cell subset or site label stands for: CD45RA+ positively selected. This TCR was recovered from a man between 18 and 29 years old in good health. Some clones in this sample may be carry-over from other donors' samples. The DNA sequence is TGCGCCAGCACAGGCGTTTTGTACGAGCAGTACTTC. This codes for CASTGVLYEQYF.